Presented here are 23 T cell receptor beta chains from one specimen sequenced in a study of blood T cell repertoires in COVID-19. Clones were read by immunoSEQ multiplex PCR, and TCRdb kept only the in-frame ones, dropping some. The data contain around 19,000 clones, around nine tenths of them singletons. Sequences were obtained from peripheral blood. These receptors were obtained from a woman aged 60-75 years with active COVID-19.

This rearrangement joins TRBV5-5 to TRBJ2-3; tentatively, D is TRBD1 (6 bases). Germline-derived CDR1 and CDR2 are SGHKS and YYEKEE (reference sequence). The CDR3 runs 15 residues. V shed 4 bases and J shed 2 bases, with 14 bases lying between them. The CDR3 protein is CASSPDSRNTDTQYF. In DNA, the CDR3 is TGTGCCAGCAGCCCGGACAGCCGGAACACAGATACGCAGTATTTT.

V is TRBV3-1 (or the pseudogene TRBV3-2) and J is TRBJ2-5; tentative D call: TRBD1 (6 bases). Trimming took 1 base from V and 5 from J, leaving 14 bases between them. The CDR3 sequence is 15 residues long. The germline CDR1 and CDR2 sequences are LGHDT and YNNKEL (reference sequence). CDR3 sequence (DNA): TGTGCCAGCAGCCAAGCGCAGGGGTTCGGTGAGACCCAGTACTTC. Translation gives CASSQAQGFGETQYF.

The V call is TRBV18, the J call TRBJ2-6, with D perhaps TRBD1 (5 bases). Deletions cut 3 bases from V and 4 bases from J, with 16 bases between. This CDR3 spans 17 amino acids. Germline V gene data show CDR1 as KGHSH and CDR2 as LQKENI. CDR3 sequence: CASSPEPSGMGANVLTF. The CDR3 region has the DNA TGTGCCAGCTCACCGGAGCCCTCAGGGATGGGGGCCAACGTCCTGACTTTC. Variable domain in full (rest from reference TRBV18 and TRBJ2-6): NAGVMQNPRHLVRRRGQEARLRCSPMKGHSHVYWYRQLPEEGLKFMVYLQKENIIDESGMPKERFSAEFPKEGPSILRIQQVVRGDSAAYFCASSPEPSGMGANVLTFGAGSRLTVL.

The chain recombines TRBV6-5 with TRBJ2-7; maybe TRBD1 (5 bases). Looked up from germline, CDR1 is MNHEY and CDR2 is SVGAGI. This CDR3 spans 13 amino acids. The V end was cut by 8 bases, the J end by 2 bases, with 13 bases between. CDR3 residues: CASVPRGTYEQYF. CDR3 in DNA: TGTGCCAGCGTCCCAAGGGGTACCTACGAGCAGTACTTC.

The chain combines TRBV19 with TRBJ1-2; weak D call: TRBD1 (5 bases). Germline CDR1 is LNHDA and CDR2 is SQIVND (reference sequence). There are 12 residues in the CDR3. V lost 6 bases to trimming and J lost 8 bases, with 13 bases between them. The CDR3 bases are TGTGCCAGTAGGGACATGGGCCGCGGCTACACCTTC. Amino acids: CASRDMGRGYTF.

The CDR3 spells CASSQITGDNEKLFF. The CDR3 DNA follows: TGTGCCAGCAGCCAAATCACAGGGGATAATGAAAAACTGTTTTTT. V is TRBV5-4 and J is TRBJ1-4, with 7 positions matching TRBD1. The length of the CDR3 is 15 residues. Germline V gives CDR1 SGHNT, CDR2 YYREEE (reference sequence). Trimming removed 4 bases from V and 4 bases from J; junction bases left unmatched: 7.

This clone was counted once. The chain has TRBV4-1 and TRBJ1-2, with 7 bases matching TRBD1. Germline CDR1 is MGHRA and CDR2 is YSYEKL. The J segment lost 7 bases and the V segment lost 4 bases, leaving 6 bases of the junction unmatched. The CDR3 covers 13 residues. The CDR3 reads CASSPEGAFGYTF. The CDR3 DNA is TGCGCCAGCAGCCCGGAGGGGGCTTTTGGCTACACCTTC.

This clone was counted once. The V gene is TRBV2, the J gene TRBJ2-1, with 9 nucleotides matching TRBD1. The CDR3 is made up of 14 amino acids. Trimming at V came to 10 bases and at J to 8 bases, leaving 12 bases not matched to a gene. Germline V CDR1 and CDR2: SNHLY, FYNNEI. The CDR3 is CATMNRDRDHEQFF. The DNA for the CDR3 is TGTGCCACCATGAACCGGGACAGGGACCATGAGCAGTTCTTC.

CDR3 amino acids: CASSSGQGFGYTF. The CDR3, as DNA: TGTGCCAGCAGTTCGGGACAGGGATTTGGCTACACCTTC. The V and J genes are TRBV28 and TRBJ1-2; TRBD1 agrees at 9 bases. The CDR3 runs to 13 residues. CDR1 and CDR2 from the germline V gene are MDHEN and SYDVKM. The V and J ends lost 4 bases and 7 bases, in that order; junction bases with no gene match: 4.

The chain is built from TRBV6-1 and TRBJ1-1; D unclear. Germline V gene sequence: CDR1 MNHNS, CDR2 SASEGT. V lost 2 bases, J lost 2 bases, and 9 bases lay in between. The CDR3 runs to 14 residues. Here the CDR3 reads CASSEWAGNTEAFF. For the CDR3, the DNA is TGTGCCAGCAGTGAATGGGCGGGTAACACTGAAGCTTTCTTT.

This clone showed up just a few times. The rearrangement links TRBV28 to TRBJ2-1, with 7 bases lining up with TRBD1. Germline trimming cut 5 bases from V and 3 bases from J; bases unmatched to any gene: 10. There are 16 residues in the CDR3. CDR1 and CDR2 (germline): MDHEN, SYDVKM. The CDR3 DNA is TGTGCCAGCAGTATAAACGCCGGACAGGTCTACAATGAGCAGTTCTTC. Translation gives CASSINAGQVYNEQFF.

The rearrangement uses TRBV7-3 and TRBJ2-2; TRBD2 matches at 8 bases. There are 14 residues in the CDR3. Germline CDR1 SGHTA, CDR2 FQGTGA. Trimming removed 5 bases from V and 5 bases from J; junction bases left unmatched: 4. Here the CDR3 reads CASSLASGTGELFF. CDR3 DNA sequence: TGTGCCAGCAGCCTCGCTAGCGGGACCGGGGAGCTGTTTTTT.

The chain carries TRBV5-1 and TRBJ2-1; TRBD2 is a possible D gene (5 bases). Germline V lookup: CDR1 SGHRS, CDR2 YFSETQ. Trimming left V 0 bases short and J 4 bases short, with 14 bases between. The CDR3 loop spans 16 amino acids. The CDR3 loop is CASSLAPKSGYNEQFF. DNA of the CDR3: TGCGCCAGCAGCTTGGCCCCCAAAAGCGGTTACAATGAGCAGTTCTTC.

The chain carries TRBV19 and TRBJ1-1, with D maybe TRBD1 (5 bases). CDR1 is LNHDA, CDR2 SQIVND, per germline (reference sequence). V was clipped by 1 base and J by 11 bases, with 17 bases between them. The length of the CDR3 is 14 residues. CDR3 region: CASSIGRAANEAFF. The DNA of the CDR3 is TGTGCCAGTAGTATAGGCAGGGCGGCAAACGAGGCTTTCTTT.

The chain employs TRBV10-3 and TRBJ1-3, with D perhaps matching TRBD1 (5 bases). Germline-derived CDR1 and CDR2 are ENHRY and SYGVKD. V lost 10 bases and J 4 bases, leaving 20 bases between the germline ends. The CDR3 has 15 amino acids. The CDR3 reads CATRTDTLHGNTIYF. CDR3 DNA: TGTGCCACTCGGACGGACACACTCCACGGAAACACCATATATTTT.

Here the CDR3 reads CASSVEASGAADTQYF. Here the CDR3 DNA reads TGTGCCAGCAGCGTAGAGGCTAGCGGGGCGGCAGATACGCAGTATTTT. J is TRBJ2-3 and V is TRBV9; TRBD2 matches 9 bases. V shed 0 bases, J shed 4 bases, and the junction held 6 bases outside the gene matches. The CDR3 runs 16 residues. From germline, CDR1 is SGDLS and CDR2 YYNGEE.

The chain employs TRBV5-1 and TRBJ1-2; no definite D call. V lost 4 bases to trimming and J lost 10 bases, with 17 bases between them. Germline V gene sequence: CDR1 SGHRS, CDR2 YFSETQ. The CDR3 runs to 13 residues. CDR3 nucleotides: TGCGCCAGCAGCCTCAGCCCCGACAATGACTACACCTTC. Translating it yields CASSLSPDNDYTF.

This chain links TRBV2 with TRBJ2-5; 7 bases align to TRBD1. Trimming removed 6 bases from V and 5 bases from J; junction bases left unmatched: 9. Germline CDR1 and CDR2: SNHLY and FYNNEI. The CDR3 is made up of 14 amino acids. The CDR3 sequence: CASSRQGPPETQYF. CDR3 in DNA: TGTGCCAGCAGCCGACAGGGACCGCCGGAGACCCAGTACTTC.

CDR3 in amino acids: CASSLAPGTHNTEAFF. The CDR3 nucleotides are TGCGCCAGCAGCTTGGCGCCCGGGACACATAACACTGAAGCTTTCTTT. The chain links TRBV5-1 to TRBJ1-1, with D tentatively TRBD1 (6 bases). Germline lookup yields CDR1 SGHRS and CDR2 YFSETQ. This CDR3 is built from 16 residues. V lost 0 bases to trimming and J lost 2 bases, with 14 bases between them.

CDR3 region: CASSRGLAGGPDTQYF. CDR3 nucleotide sequence: TGTGCCAGCAGTAGGGGGCTAGCGGGGGGCCCAGATACGCAGTATTTT. This chain joins TRBV6-2 or TRBV6-3 and TRBJ2-3; 11 bases map to TRBD2. The length of the CDR3 is 16 residues. V trimming: 5 bases; J trimming: 4 bases; junction bases outside the gene matches: 8. Germline CDR1 and CDR2: MNHEY and SVGEGT.

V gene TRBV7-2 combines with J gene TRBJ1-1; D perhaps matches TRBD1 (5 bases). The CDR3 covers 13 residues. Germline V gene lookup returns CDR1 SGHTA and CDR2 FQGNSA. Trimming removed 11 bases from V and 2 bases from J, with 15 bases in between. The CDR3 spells CAPGRGGNTEAFF. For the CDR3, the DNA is TGTGCCCCGGGGCGGGGGGGAAACACTGAAGCTTTCTTT.

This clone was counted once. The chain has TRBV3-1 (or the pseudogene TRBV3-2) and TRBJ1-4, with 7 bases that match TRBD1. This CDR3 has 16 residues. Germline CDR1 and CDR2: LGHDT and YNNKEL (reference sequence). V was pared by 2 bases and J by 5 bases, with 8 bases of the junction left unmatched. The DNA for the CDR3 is TGTGCCAGCAGCCAAACTTCCGGGACAGAGAATGAAAAACTGTTTTTT. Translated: CASSQTSGTENEKLFF.

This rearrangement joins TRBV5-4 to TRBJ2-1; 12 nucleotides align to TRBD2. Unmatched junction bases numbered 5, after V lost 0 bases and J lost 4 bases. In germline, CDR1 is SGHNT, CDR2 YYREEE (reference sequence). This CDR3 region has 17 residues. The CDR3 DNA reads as TGTGCCAGCAGCTTGGCCTCTAGCGGGGGGGTTTACAATGAGCAGTTCTTC. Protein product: CASSLASSGGVYNEQFF.